The 6 T cell receptor beta chains below all came from one sample that was sequenced in a study of early T cells in non-severe SARS-CoV-2 infection. Using its own MiXCR run on the 5' RACE reads, TCRdb lists one record per CDR3 protein. The sample records about 70,000 distinct CDR3 sequences, about 11% being singletons. Sequenced material: whole blood. Receptors were obtained from an adult who was a healthcare worker with PCR-confirmed SARS-CoV-2 infection or an uninfected control (not recorded which).

This rearrangement joins TRBV6-5 to TRBJ1-2, with a tentative D call TRBD1 (6 bases). Trimming took 4 bases from V and 2 from J, leaving 11 bases between them. The CDR3 runs to 14 residues. CDR1 is MNHEY, CDR2 SVGAGI, per germline. The CDR3 DNA reads TGTGCCAGCAGTTCCCGAACAGGGAACTATGGCTACACCTTC. Translation gives CASSSRTGNYGYTF.

This chain connects TRBV19 to TRBJ2-1, with TRBD2 identical over 11 bases. CDR1 and CDR2 from the germline V gene are LNHDA and SQIVND (reference sequence). The CDR3 length is 16 residues. The V segment lost 3 bases and the J segment 6 bases; nucleotides outside the gene matches: 7. The CDR3 region has the DNA TGTGCCAGTAGTATCGCGGCTAGCGGGGGGATCAATGAGCAGTTCTTC. Protein product: CASSIAASGGINEQFF.

As to this clonotype: The junction differs from germline at one of its ends, possibly a read error. The rearrangement links TRBV6-2 or TRBV6-3 to TRBJ2-3; D gene unclear. The CDR3 consists of 12 residues. The germline V gene encodes CDR1 MNHEY and CDR2 SVGEGT. The CDR3 loop is CATSPNPNTQYF. The CDR3 DNA reads as TGTGCCACCAGTCCGAATCCAAATACGCAGTATTTT.

This clonotype was picked up a small number of times. The rearrangement uses TRBV28 and TRBJ2-1, with 8 nucleotides matching TRBD1. V shed 5 bases, J shed 16 bases, and the junction held 7 bases outside the gene matches. The CDR3 contains 11 residues. Per the germline V gene, CDR1 is MDHEN and CDR2 is SYDVKM. The CDR3, as DNA: TGTGCCAGCAGTATGACAGGGGTAGGTTTCTTC. Translating gives CASSMTGVGFF.

This clonotype was seen more than once but under ten times. The V gene is TRBV29-1, the J gene TRBJ1-2; D unclear. Germline V lookup: CDR1 SQVTM, CDR2 ANQGSEA. This CDR3 comprises 14 residues. The V gene lost 3 bases and the J gene lost 5 bases, with 16 bases spanning the gap. The DNA for the CDR3 is TGCAGCGTTGATTCCGGAGCCCTTGGATATGGCTACACCTTC. It is translated as CSVDSGALGYGYTF.

This clonotype occurred a few times. The chain is built from TRBV2 and TRBJ2-1; the D gene is possibly TRBD2 (5 bases). Trimming stripped 2 bases from V and 12 bases from J, with 11 bases between. The germline V gene has CDR1 SNHLY and CDR2 FYNNEI. This CDR3 region has 12 residues. CDR3 protein: CASSELTEGQFF. CDR3 sequence (DNA): TGTGCCAGCAGTGAATTGACCGAGGGGCAGTTCTTC.